The clone carrying this T cell receptor (beta chain) was seen more than once but under ten times. Its target is unknown. The sample comes from a study of cytomegalovirus exposure and HLA in healthy donors. Study context: Within the Caucasian-associated ancestry cluster were 65% to 85% of the 300 to 450 genotyped donors. Broader study findings: A further, later analysis showed that HLA-associated TCR beta chains (compared with equally common others) were more clonally expanded.

Amplification used 60 Vbeta primers and 13 Jbeta primers. Generated by immunoSEQ multiplex PCR, the TCRdb table keeps only in-frame clones and is missing some. The sample comprises roughly 120,000 clones, about 80% of which are singletons, and 2.5% to 3% rests with the top ten. The CDR3 is 12 residues long. V shed 8 bases, J shed 7 bases, and the junction held 6 bases outside the gene matches. In germline, CDR1 is PRHDT, CDR2 FYEKMQ (reference sequence). The sequenced sample consisted of PBMCs. V and J are TRBV13 and TRBJ1-1; TRBD1 matches at 8 bases. This clonotype was sampled from a woman aged 40 to 55 in good health and CMV-seropositive. As DNA, the CDR3 is TGTGCCAGCGCCCGGACAGGGCTTGAAGCTTTCTTT. Its protein product is CASARTGLEAFF.